The 32 T cell receptor beta chains in this list originate from one sample, sequenced in a study of blood T cell repertoires in COVID-19 (dated by TCRdb to between 2020 and 2021). The library was made by the immunoSEQ multiplex PCR assay. Entries here come from immuneACCESS through TCRdb and include only in-frame sequences with V and J called. Some clones fail to appear in such tables; in the studies checked, an unresolved V gene covers under half of the shortfall, and the cause of the remainder is unknown. The sample records approximately 400,000 clones, 70% to 90% of which are singletons. The top ten constitute 1.2% of the sample. Sequencing was done on a sample of PBMCs or T cells enriched from blood (not recorded which). Every receptor here comes from a woman aged 18 to 35 who had recovered from COVID-19.

Only a few counts were recorded for this clone. The chain links TRBV13 to TRBJ2-2; tentatively, D is TRBD1 (6 bases). Germline-derived CDR1 and CDR2 are PRHDT and FYEKMQ (reference sequence). The CDR3 totals 15 residues. V was clipped by 4 bases and J by 4 bases, with 13 bases between them. The CDR3 protein is CASSSGARATGELFF. For the CDR3, the DNA is TGTGCCAGCAGCTCAGGGGCCAGGGCCACCGGGGAGCTGTTTTTT.

This clone was picked up one time. This chain uses TRBV7-2 with TRBJ1-1; the D is unclear. CDR1 is SGHTA, CDR2 FQGNSA, per germline. V lost 5 bases and J lost 3, with 10 bases in between. The CDR3 consists of 13 residues. CDR3 sequence: CASSLLMYTEAFF. The CDR3 DNA is TGTGCCAGCAGCCTTTTAATGTACACTGAAGCTTTCTTT.

V gene TRBV18 combines with J gene TRBJ2-2, with 8 bases identical to TRBD1. The length of the CDR3 is 15 residues. Unmatched junction bases numbered 6, after V lost 3 bases and J lost 6 bases. CDR1 KGHSH and CDR2 LQKENI come from the germline V gene. CDR3 region: CASSPTGEAAGELFF. CDR3 coding DNA: TGTGCCAGCTCACCGACAGGGGAGGCCGCCGGGGAGCTGTTTTTT.

The rearrangement uses TRBV3-1 (or the pseudogene TRBV3-2) and TRBJ1-6, with D perhaps matching TRBD1 (5 bases). The CDR3 sequence is 13 residues long. V lost 3 bases to trimming and J lost 11 bases, with 11 bases between them. The V gene's germline CDR1 is LGHDT and CDR2 YNNKEL (reference sequence). The CDR3 nucleotides are TGTGCCAGCAGCCAGGGGGGGTCAGCACCCCTCCACTTT. Translated: CASSQGGSAPLHF.

This clone was seen many times. The DNA for the CDR3 is TGTGCCAGCAGCCACTGGACTAGCGGGGAAACCGGGGAGCTGTTTTTT. Protein product: CASSHWTSGETGELFF. The chain carries TRBV9 and TRBJ2-2, with TRBD2 matching 12 bases. The CDR3 is made up of 16 amino acids. Germline V gives CDR1 SGDLS, CDR2 YYNGEE. Trimming removed 4 bases from V and 5 bases from J; junction bases left unmatched: 6.

This clone has a handful of counts. The gene calls are TRBV7-3 and TRBJ2-7, with 8 bases aligning to TRBD1. J was trimmed by 5 bases and V by 5 bases; bases with no gene match: 11. CDR1 and CDR2 from the germline V gene are SGHTA and FQGTGA. This CDR3 has 15 amino acids. CDR3 sequence reads: CASSPTDRGFNEQYF. As DNA, the CDR3 is TGTGCCAGCAGCCCAACCGACAGGGGATTCAACGAGCAGTACTTC.

This chain joins TRBV5-1 and TRBJ2-1; D might be TRBD1 (6 bases). Germline V gene lookup returns CDR1 SGHRS and CDR2 YFSETQ. Deletions cut 4 bases from V and 7 bases from J, with 15 bases between. The length of the CDR3 is 14 residues. As DNA, the CDR3 is TGCGCCAGCAGCACGGGTGGGGGCCGGAATGAGCAGTTCTTC. Its protein is CASSTGGGRNEQFF.

The chain combines TRBV6-5 with TRBJ1-4, with D hard to call. CDR1 MNHEY and CDR2 SVGAGI come from the germline V gene. This CDR3 is 14 amino acids long. V lost 2 bases and J lost 5, with 9 bases in between. The CDR3 region has the DNA TGTGCCAGCAGTTACACGCAGGTGAATGAAAAACTGTTTTTT. The encoded protein is CASSYTQVNEKLFF.

This rearrangement joins TRBV2 to TRBJ2-1; 10 nucleotides agree with TRBD1. The CDR3 extends over 14 amino acids. J lost 4 bases, V lost 7 bases, and 4 bases had no gene match. The germline V gene encodes CDR1 SNHLY and CDR2 FYNNEI. The CDR3 DNA reads as TGTGCCAGCATTCCGGGACAGGGGTACAATGAGCAGTTCTTC. Its translation is CASIPGQGYNEQFF.

This sequence joins TRBV9 and TRBJ2-4, with D uncertain. V was cut by 4 bases and J by 3 bases, with 8 bases left in between. The CDR3 covers 13 residues. Germline CDR1 SGDLS, CDR2 YYNGEE. CDR3 loop: CASSSSGKNIQYF. The DNA of the CDR3 is TGTGCCAGCAGCTCGTCGGGCAAAAACATTCAGTACTTC.

V and J are TRBV5-1 and TRBJ2-6, with a possible D match to TRBD2 (5 bases). CDR3 length equals 15 residues. Trimming took off 1 base at V and 0 bases at J, with 5 bases between the two ends. The V gene's germline CDR1 is SGHRS and CDR2 YFSETQ. This chain's CDR3 is CASSLRGSGANVLTF. CDR3 bases: TGCGCCAGCAGCTTGCGGGGCTCTGGGGCCAACGTCCTGACTTTC.

The CDR3 reads CAGYDGQNYGYTF. The DNA for the CDR3 is TGTGCCGGCTATGACGGACAAAACTATGGCTACACCTTC. The J gene is TRBJ1-2, the V gene TRBV30; TRBD1 might be the D (5 bases). Germline V gene lookup returns CDR1 GTSNPN and CDR2 SVGIG (reference sequence). The CDR3 runs 13 residues. V lost 8 bases to trimming and J lost 2 bases, with 15 bases between them.

This clone has just a few counts. This chain uses TRBV19 with TRBJ1-2; D unresolved. Trimming took 1 base from V and 1 from J, leaving 10 bases between them. The CDR3 extends over 15 amino acids. The germline CDR1 and CDR2 sequences are LNHDA and SQIVND (reference sequence). DNA of the CDR3: TGTGCCAGTAGTATAGTTCCCGGGAGTAACTATGGCTACACCTTC. This sequence encodes CASSIVPGSNYGYTF.

The V gene is TRBV20-1, the J gene TRBJ1-4, with TRBD1 as a possible D gene (5 bases). V lost 3 bases, J lost 8 bases, and 13 bases lay in between. The CDR3 has 13 residues. CDR1 is DFQATT and CDR2 is SNEGSKA in the germline V gene (reference sequence). The CDR3 loop reads CSASKGGDEKLFF. CDR3 coding DNA: TGCAGTGCTAGTAAGGGAGGGGACGAAAAACTGTTTTTT.

A single count supports this clone. This rearrangement joins TRBV9 to TRBJ2-2; 10 bases line up with TRBD2. The CDR3 contains 16 residues. V shed 1 base and J 1 base; nucleotides not matched to a gene: 1. CDR1 SGDLS and CDR2 YYNGEE come from the germline V gene. CDR3 sequence (DNA): TGTGCCAGCAGCGTATCTAGCGGGGGGAACACCGGGGAGCTGTTTTTT. Its translation is CASSVSSGGNTGELFF. The full variable domain, completed using reference TRBV9 and TRBJ2-2, is DSGVTQTPKHLITATGQRVTLRCSPRSGDLSVYWYQQSLDQGLQFLIQYYNGEERAKGNILERFSAQQFPDLHSELNLSSLELGDSALYFCASSVSSGGNTGELFFGEGSRLTVL.

The chain has TRBV29-1 and TRBJ1-1; 11 bases are a match to TRBD1. Trimming took 6 bases from V and 6 from J; bases not matched to a gene: 6. The CDR3 is 13 amino acids. Germline assignment: CDR1 SQVTM and CDR2 ANQGSEA. DNA of the CDR3: TGCAGCGTCGCGGGACAGGGGGTCCCTGAAGCTTTCTTT. This codes for CSVAGQGVPEAFF.

This chain joins TRBV10-3 and TRBJ1-2; TRBD1 matches at 8 bases. Unmatched junction bases numbered 11, after V lost 0 bases and J lost 5 bases. CDR1 ENHRY and CDR2 SYGVKD come from the germline V gene. This CDR3 has 17 amino acids. CDR3 in DNA: TGTGCCATCAGTGAGTCGACGAGAGACAGGGGTCCATATGGCTACACCTTC. Residues: CAISESTRDRGPYGYTF.

V and J are TRBV4-1 and TRBJ1-4; TRBD1 matches at 7 bases. Germline CDR1 MGHRA, CDR2 YSYEKL. V lost 5 bases, J lost 1 base, and 16 bases stayed unmatched. This CDR3 contains 19 residues. The CDR3 loop is CASSIRTGGMVLTNEKLFF. DNA of the CDR3: TGCGCCAGCAGCATCCGGACAGGTGGGATGGTATTAACTAATGAAAAACTGTTTTTT.

The genes are TRBV9 and TRBJ2-2; D not certain. The V end was cut by 4 bases, the J end by 5 bases, with 12 bases between. CDR1 is SGDLS and CDR2 is YYNGEE in the germline V gene. CDR3 size: 14 residues. For the CDR3, the DNA is TGTGCCAGCAGCCCCTCCTCCCGGACCGGGGAGCTGTTTTTT. This encodes CASSPSSRTGELFF. Variable domain in full (rest from reference TRBV9 and TRBJ2-2): DSGVTQTPKHLITATGQRVTLRCSPRSGDLSVYWYQQSLDQGLQFLIQYYNGEERAKGNILERFSAQQFPDLHSELNLSSLELGDSALYFCASSPSSRTGELFFGEGSRLTVL.

In this sample, this clone turned up once. The J gene is TRBJ2-5, the V gene TRBV5-6; maybe TRBD2 (6 bases). The germline gives CDR1 SGHDT, CDR2 YYEEEE. The V gene lost 0 bases and the J gene lost 6 bases, with 15 bases spanning the gap. The CDR3 is 15 residues long. The CDR3 protein is CASSLASWGGKTQYF. In DNA form, the CDR3 reads TGTGCCAGCAGCTTGGCCTCATGGGGCGGGAAGACCCAGTACTTC.

This chain connects TRBV18 to TRBJ1-5; D gene ambiguous. CDR1 is KGHSH and CDR2 is LQKENI in the germline V gene. The V and J ends lost 3 bases and 1 base respectively, with 4 bases between them. CDR3 length: 13 amino acids. The CDR3: CASSPVSNQPQHF. CDR3 nucleotides: TGTGCCAGCTCACCCGTAAGCAATCAGCCCCAGCATTTT.

The chain couples TRBV18 to TRBJ2-7; D uncertain. In germline, CDR1 is KGHSH, CDR2 LQKENI. Trimming took off 3 bases at V and 2 bases at J, with 17 bases between the two ends. The CDR3 runs to 16 residues. The chain's CDR3 is CASSPGNWSIPYEQYF. In nucleotides, the CDR3 is TGTGCCAGCTCACCCGGTAATTGGTCGATCCCCTACGAGCAGTACTTC.

This clone was seen once. The chain employs TRBV6-5 and TRBJ2-3; a weak D match, TRBD2 (6 bases). V was shortened by 10 bases and J by 1 base, with 18 bases between the two germline ends. This CDR3 contains 15 residues. CDR1 and CDR2 from the germline V gene are MNHEY and SVGAGI. This CDR3 reads CAIRAGGARTDTQYF. The CDR3 coding sequence is TGTGCCATCCGGGCCGGGGGTGCCCGCACAGATACGCAGTATTTT.

V is TRBV6-5 and J is TRBJ1-5, with 10 bases that match TRBD1. Germline V gene data show CDR1 as MNHEY and CDR2 as SVGAGI. The V gene end was trimmed by 6 bases and the J gene end by 3 bases; junction bases not matched to a gene: 5. This CDR3 is built from 15 residues. The CDR3: CASRPTGGINQPQHF. The CDR3 DNA follows: TGTGCCAGCAGACCGACAGGGGGCATCAATCAGCCCCAGCATTTT.

The chain joins TRBV6-2 or TRBV6-3 to TRBJ2-7; TRBD1 matches 9 bases. Germline trimming cut 2 bases from V and 4 bases from J; bases unmatched to any gene: 9. CDR1 MNHEY and CDR2 SVGEGT come from the germline V gene. The CDR3 extends over 16 amino acids. In DNA form, the CDR3 reads TGTGCCAGCAGTTACGGATCGACAGGGGGAGCATACGAGCAGTACTTC. Its translation: CASSYGSTGGAYEQYF.

This chain uses TRBV7-9 with TRBJ2-1; D unclear. The CDR3 contains 14 residues. The V and J ends lost 2 bases and 0 bases respectively, with 5 bases between them. Per germline, CDR1 SEHNR and CDR2 FQNEAQ (reference sequence). CDR3 nucleotide sequence: TGTGCCAGCAGCTTACTGAGCTCCTACAATGAGCAGTTCTTC. Translation gives CASSLLSSYNEQFF.

V usage is TRBV24-1 and J usage is TRBJ1-5; TRBD1 aligns across 8 bases. Per germline, CDR1 KGHDR and CDR2 SFDVKD. The CDR3 totals 22 residues. The V gene end was trimmed by 0 bases and the J gene end by 1 base; junction bases not matched to a gene: 19. The CDR3 coding sequence is TGTGCCACCAGTGATTTGCTCGACCCACGCGGCAGGGGGCGCGGGAGCAATCAGCCCCAGCATTTT. It codes for CATSDLLDPRGRGRGSNQPQHF.

Only one count was recorded for this clone. This chain connects TRBV4-3 to TRBJ2-1; 12 bases match TRBD1. Germline V gives CDR1 LGHNA, CDR2 YSLEER. This CDR3 is built from 17 residues. The ends lost 3 bases at V and 10 bases at J; junction bases unmatched: 13. The CDR3 DNA is TGCGCCAGCAGCCAGGACCAACCGGGACAGGGGGCAAGAGAGCAGTTCTTC. Protein product: CASSQDQPGQGAREQFF.

This clone appeared once. The chain combines TRBV5-4 with TRBJ1-6, with TRBD1 matching over 7 bases. Germline trimming cut 2 bases from V and 3 bases from J; bases unmatched to any gene: 14. The CDR3 has 19 amino acids. Germline values: CDR1 SGHNT, CDR2 YYREEE (reference sequence). For the CDR3, the DNA is TGTGCCAGCAGCTTCCCCGGGGAGAAGACAGGGAGCTATAATTCACCCCTCCACTTT. Its protein is CASSFPGEKTGSYNSPLHF.

This sequence joins TRBV9 and TRBJ1-5, with D perhaps TRBD1 (6 bases). Germline CDR1 reads SGDLS; CDR2 reads YYNGEE. The V gene lost 4 bases and the J gene lost 6 bases, with 17 bases spanning the gap. CDR3 length: 15 residues. The CDR3 sequence is CASSLSGGRFQPQHF. As DNA, the CDR3 is TGTGCCAGCAGCCTCTCCGGGGGGCGCTTTCAGCCCCAGCATTTT.

J is TRBJ1-6 and V is TRBV5-1; D is unclear. Looked up from germline, CDR1 is SGHRS and CDR2 is YFSETQ. This CDR3 is built from 13 residues. V lost 0 bases to trimming and J lost 7 bases, with 5 bases between them. The DNA of the CDR3 is TGCGCCAGCAGCTTGGGCCGGAATTCACCCCTCCACTTT. Translating it yields CASSLGRNSPLHF.

The genes are TRBV6-5 and TRBJ1-2; TRBD1 aligns across 9 bases. Germline trimming cut 10 bases from V and 4 bases from J; bases unmatched to any gene: 7. Germline loops: CDR1 MNHEY, CDR2 SVGAGI. The CDR3 runs to 13 residues. CDR3 sequence reads: CAIQGAQLYGYTF. The CDR3 coding sequence is TGTGCCATACAGGGGGCGCAACTCTATGGCTACACCTTC.